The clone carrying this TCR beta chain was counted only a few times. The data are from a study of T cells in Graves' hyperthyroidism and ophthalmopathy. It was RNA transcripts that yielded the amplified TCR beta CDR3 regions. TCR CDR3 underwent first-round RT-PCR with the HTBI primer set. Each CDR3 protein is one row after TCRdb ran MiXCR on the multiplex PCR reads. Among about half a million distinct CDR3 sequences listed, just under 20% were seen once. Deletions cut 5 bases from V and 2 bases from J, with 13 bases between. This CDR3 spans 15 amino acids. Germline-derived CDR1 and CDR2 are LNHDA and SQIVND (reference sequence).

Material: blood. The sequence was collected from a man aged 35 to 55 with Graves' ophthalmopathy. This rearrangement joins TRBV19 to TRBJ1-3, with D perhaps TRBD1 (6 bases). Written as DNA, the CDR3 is TGTGCCAGTAGTGGGGACATCCTGCCTGGAAACACCATATATTTT. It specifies CASSGDILPGNTIYF.